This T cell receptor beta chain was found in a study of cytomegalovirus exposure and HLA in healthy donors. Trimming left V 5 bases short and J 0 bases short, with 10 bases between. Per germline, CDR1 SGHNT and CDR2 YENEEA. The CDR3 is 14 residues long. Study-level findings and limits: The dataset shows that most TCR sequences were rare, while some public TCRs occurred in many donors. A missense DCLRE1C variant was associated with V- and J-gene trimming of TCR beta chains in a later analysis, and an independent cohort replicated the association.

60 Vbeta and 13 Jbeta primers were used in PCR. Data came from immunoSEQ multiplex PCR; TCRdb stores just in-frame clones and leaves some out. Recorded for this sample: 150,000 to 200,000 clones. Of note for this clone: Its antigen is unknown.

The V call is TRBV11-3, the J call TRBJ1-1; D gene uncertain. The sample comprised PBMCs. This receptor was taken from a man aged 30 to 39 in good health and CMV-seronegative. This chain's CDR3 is CASSAGAMNTEAFF. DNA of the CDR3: TGTGCCAGCAGCGCAGGCGCTATGAACACTGAAGCTTTCTTT.